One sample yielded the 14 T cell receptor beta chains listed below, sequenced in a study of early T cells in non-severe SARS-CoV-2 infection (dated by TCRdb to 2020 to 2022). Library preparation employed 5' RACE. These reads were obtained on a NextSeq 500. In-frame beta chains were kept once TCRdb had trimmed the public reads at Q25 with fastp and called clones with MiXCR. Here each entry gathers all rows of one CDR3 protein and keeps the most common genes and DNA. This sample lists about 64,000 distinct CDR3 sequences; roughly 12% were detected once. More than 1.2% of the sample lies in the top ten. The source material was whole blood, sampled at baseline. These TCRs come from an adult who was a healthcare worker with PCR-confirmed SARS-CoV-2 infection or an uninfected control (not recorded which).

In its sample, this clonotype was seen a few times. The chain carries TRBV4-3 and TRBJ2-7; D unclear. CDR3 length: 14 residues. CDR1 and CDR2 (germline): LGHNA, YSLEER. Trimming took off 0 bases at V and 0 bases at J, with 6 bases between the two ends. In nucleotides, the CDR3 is TGCGCCAGCAGCCAAGATTCCTTCTCCTACGAGCAGTACTTC. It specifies CASSQDSFSYEQYF.

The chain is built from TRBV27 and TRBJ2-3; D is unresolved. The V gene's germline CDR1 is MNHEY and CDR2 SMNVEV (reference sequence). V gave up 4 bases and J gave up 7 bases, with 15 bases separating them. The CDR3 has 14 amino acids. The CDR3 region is CASSSTSIYYTQYF. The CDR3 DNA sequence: TGTGCCAGCAGTTCCACATCCATTTATTATACGCAGTATTTT.

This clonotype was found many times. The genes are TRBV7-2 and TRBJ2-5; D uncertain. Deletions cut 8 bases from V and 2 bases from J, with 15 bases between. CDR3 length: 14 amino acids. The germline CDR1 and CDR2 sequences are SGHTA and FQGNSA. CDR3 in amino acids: CASAKGPAQETQYF. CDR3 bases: TGTGCCAGCGCCAAAGGTCCAGCTCAAGAGACCCAGTACTTC.

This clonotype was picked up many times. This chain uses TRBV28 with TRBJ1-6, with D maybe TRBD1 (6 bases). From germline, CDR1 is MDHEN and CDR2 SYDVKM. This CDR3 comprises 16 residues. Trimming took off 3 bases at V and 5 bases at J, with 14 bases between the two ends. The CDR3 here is CASSFRGRGDNSPLHF. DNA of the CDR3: TGTGCCAGCAGTTTTAGGGGGAGAGGGGATAATTCACCCCTCCACTTT. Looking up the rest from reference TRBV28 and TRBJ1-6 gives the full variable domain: DVKVTQSSRYLVKRTGEKVFLECVQDMDHENMFWYRQDPGLGLRLIYFSYDVKMKEKGDIPEGYSVSREKKERFSLILESASTNQTSMYLCASSFRGRGDNSPLHFGNGTRLTVT.

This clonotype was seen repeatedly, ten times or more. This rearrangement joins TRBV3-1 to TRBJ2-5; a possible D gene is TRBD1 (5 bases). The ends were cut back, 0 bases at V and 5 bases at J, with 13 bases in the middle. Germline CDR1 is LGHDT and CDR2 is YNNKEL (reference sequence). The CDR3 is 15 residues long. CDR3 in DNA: TGTGCCAGCAGCCAAGAGACAGCTGGGGCGGAGACCCAGTACTTC. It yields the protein CASSQETAGAETQYF.

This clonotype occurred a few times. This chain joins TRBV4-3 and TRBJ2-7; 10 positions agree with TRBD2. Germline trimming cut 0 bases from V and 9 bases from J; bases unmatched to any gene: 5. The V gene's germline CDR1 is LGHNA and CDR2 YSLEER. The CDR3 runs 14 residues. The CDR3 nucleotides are TGCGCCAGCAGCCAAGACCAGACTAGCGGGTCGCAGTACTTC. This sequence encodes CASSQDQTSGSQYF.

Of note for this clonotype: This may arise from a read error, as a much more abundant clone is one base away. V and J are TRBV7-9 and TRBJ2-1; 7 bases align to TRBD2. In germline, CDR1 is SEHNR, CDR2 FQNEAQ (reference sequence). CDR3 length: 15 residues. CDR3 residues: CATDLASGSYNERFF. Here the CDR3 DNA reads TGTGCCACCGACCTCGCTAGCGGTTCCTACAATGAGCGGTTCTTC.

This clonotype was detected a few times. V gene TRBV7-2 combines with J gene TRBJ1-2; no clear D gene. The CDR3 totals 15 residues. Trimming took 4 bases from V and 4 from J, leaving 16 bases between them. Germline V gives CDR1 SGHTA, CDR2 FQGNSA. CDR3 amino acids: CASSSRRLTFYGYTF. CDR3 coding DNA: TGTGCCAGCAGCTCCAGGAGGCTGACCTTCTATGGCTACACCTTC.

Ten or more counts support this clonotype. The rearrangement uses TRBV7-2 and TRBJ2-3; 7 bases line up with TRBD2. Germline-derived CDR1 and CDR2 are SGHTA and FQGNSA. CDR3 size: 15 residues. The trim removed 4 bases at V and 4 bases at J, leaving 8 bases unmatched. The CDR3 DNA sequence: TGTGCCAGCAGCTCTGTGGGGCTAGCGGCAGATACGCAGTATTTT. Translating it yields CASSSVGLAADTQYF.

CDR3 coding DNA: TGTGCCAGCAGCTCCTTTGGGGAGCAGTACTTC. Its protein is CASSSFGEQYF. This chain uses TRBV7-2 with TRBJ2-7; the D is unclear. Germline lookup yields CDR1 SGHTA and CDR2 FQGNSA. The CDR3 runs 11 residues. V was trimmed by 4 bases and J by 7 bases, leaving 8 bases between them.

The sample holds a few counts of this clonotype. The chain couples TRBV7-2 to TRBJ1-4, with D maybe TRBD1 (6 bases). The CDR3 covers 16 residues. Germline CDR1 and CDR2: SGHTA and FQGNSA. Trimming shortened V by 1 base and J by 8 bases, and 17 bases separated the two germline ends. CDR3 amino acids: CASSLGGPQNGEKLFF. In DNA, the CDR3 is TGTGCCAGCAGCTTAGGGGGGCCCCAAAACGGGGAAAAACTGTTTTTT.

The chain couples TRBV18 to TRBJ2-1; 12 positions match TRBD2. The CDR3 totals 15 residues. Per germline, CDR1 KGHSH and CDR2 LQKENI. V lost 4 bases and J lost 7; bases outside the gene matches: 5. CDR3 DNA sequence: TGTGCCAGCTCACGAGGGACTAGCGGGTTGAATGAGCAGTTCTTC. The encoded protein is CASSRGTSGLNEQFF. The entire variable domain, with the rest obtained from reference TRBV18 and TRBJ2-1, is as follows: NAGVMQNPRHLVRRRGQEARLRCSPMKGHSHVYWYRQLPEEGLKFMVYLQKENIIDESGMPKERFSAEFPKEGPSILRIQQVVRGDSAAYFCASSRGTSGLNEQFFGPGTRLTVL.

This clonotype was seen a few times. The CDR3 DNA follows: TGTGCCAGCAGTTCCCACTGGACAGGGTCCACCACTGAAGCTTTCTTT. It codes for CASSSHWTGSTTEAFF. The chain links TRBV28 to TRBJ1-1; 8 bases are shared with TRBD1. This CDR3 is 16 amino acids long. The germline V gene encodes CDR1 MDHEN and CDR2 SYDVKM. J gave up 4 bases and V 4 bases, and 11 bases lay outside the gene matches.

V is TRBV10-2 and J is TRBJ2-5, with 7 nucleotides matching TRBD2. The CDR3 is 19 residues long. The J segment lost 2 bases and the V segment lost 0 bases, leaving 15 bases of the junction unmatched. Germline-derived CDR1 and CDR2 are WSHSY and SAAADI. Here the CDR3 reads CASSESFWRERKYQETQYF. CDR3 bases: TGCGCCAGCAGTGAGTCGTTTTGGCGGGAGAGAAAATATCAAGAGACCCAGTACTTC.